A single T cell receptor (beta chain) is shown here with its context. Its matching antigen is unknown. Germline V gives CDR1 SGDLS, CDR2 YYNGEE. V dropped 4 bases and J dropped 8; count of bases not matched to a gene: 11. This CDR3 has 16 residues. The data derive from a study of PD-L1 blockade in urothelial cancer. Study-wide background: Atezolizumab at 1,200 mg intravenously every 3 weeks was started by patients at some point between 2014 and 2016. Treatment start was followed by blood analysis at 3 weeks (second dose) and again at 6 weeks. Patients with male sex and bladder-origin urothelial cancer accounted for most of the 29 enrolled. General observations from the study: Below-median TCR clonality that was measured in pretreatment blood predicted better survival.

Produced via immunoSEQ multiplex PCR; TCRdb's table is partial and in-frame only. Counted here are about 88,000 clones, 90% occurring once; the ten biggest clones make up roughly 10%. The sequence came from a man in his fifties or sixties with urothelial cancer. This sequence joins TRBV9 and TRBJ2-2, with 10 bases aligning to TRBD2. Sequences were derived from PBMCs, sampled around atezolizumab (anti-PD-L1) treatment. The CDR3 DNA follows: TGTGCCAGCAGCTTAGAGGGACTAGCGTCGTCTGGGGAGCTGTTTTTT. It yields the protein CASSLEGLASSGELFF.